Listed here are 25 T cell receptor beta chains from one sample, sequenced in a study of blood T cell repertoires in COVID-19. Method: immunoSEQ multiplex PCR; TCRdb's copy keeps in-frame clones and lacks some. The sample includes some 70,000 clones, roughly four fifths of them seen just once. Sample: peripheral blood. The receptors stem from a woman aged 55-69 years with acute or convalescent COVID-19.

CDR3 amino acids: CASSLALGQGGTEAFF. CDR3 coding DNA: TGTGCCAGCAGCTTAGCCTTAGGACAGGGAGGCACTGAAGCTTTCTTT. The chain employs TRBV7-2 and TRBJ1-1; TRBD1 aligns across 8 bases. Trimming cost V 0 bases and J 4 bases; bases outside gene matches: 7. The CDR3 runs to 16 residues. Per the germline V gene, CDR1 is SGHTA and CDR2 is FQGNSA.

This chain connects TRBV2 to TRBJ1-5; 11 bases match TRBD1. Germline CDR1 reads SNHLY; CDR2 reads FYNNEI. The ends lost 4 bases at V and 7 bases at J; junction bases unmatched: 6. The CDR3 extends over 15 amino acids. The CDR3 here is CASSAGTGGTQPQHF. The CDR3 nucleotides read TGTGCCAGCAGTGCCGGGACAGGGGGAACCCAGCCCCAGCATTTT.

The chain is built from TRBV5-3 and TRBJ2-7; 13 bases map to TRBD2. TRBV5-3 is given ORF status, its function remaining uncertain. The CDR3 loop spans 17 amino acids. The junction had 10 bases not matched to a gene; V was cut back by 4 bases and J by 3 bases. The CDR3 DNA sequence: TGTGCCAGAAGCCATGGACTAGCGGGGGACCCGGGCTACGAGCAGTACTTC. Its protein product is CARSHGLAGDPGYEQYF.

The chain combines TRBV6-2 or TRBV6-3 with TRBJ2-3, with a possible D match to TRBD2 (6 bases). Deletions cut 6 bases from V and 2 bases from J, with 15 bases between. This CDR3 is 15 amino acids long. CDR1 is MNHEY and CDR2 is SVGEGT in the germline V gene. As DNA, the CDR3 is TGTGCCAGCAGCGGGACTCCCCGGGTCACAGATACGCAGTATTTT. Translated: CASSGTPRVTDTQYF.

This clone was found a few times. V is TRBV14 and J is TRBJ2-2, with 8 bases fitting TRBD1. Germline CDR1 reads SGHDN; CDR2 reads FVKESK. CDR3 size: 17 residues. After removal of 4 bases from V and 5 bases from J, the junction contained 12 bases not matched to a gene. The CDR3 loop is CASSRGQGRFGTGELFF. The CDR3 DNA reads as TGTGCCAGCAGCCGTGGACAGGGTAGATTCGGGACCGGGGAGCTGTTTTTT.

V and J are TRBV28 and TRBJ2-7; 9 nucleotides agree with TRBD1. CDR1 and CDR2 from the germline V gene are MDHEN and SYDVKM. The trim removed 5 bases at V and 1 base at J, leaving 6 bases unmatched. The CDR3 runs to 15 residues. In DNA, the CDR3 is TGTGCCAGCAGTCTAGGAGGGACAGGGTCCTACGAGCAGTACTTC. This codes for CASSLGGTGSYEQYF.

The chain recombines TRBV18 with TRBJ1-5; tentative D call: TRBD1 (5 bases). The V end lost 3 bases, the J end lost 6 bases, and 12 bases lay between the germline ends. The germline V gene encodes CDR1 KGHSH and CDR2 LQKENI. The CDR3 is made up of 14 amino acids. This chain's CDR3 is CASSPPGGSQPQHF. The CDR3 DNA reads TGTGCCAGCTCACCTCCGGGGGGTAGTCAGCCCCAGCATTTT.

The CDR3 bases are TGCGCCAGCAGCCAATTCCGGGACAGCCCTGGCGAGCAGTACTTC. Its protein is CASSQFRDSPGEQYF. The J gene is TRBJ2-7, the V gene TRBV4-1; 7 positions agree with TRBD1. Germline values: CDR1 MGHRA, CDR2 YSYEKL. V lost 2 bases and J lost 6; bases outside the gene matches: 10. CDR3 length equals 15 residues.

The V call is TRBV3-1 (or the pseudogene TRBV3-2), the J call TRBJ1-2; 7 nucleotides line up with TRBD1. CDR3 length equals 15 residues. Germline values: CDR1 LGHDT, CDR2 YNNKEL (reference sequence). Trimming at V came to 5 bases and at J to 8 bases, leaving 14 bases not matched to a gene. The CDR3 reads CASSSQTRTGGGYTF. CDR3 nucleotide sequence: TGTGCCAGCAGCTCACAAACCCGGACAGGCGGGGGCTACACCTTC.

The chain employs TRBV5-1 and TRBJ2-2; D may be TRBD1 (6 bases). The CDR3 covers 14 residues. V was cut by 7 bases and J by 3 bases, with 13 bases left in between. Germline V gene lookup returns CDR1 SGHRS and CDR2 YFSETQ. Written as DNA, the CDR3 is TGCGCCAGCCACAGGGATCGGGACACCGGGGAGCTGTTTTTT. It yields the protein CASHRDRDTGELFF.

The chain combines TRBV5-1 with TRBJ2-1; tentatively, D is TRBD1 (6 bases). This CDR3 contains 14 residues. Germline V gene data show CDR1 as SGHRS and CDR2 as YFSETQ. Trimming removed 5 bases from V and 2 bases from J, with 11 bases in between. The CDR3 nucleotides are TGCGCCAGCAGGGCCCCAGGGGCCTACAATGAGCAGTTCTTC. As protein: CASRAPGAYNEQFF.

This sequence joins TRBV9 and TRBJ2-5; D is perhaps TRBD2 (6 bases). Germline lookup yields CDR1 SGDLS and CDR2 YYNGEE. The ends were cut back, 2 bases at V and 0 bases at J, with 8 bases in the middle. CDR3 length equals 14 residues. In nucleotides, the CDR3 is TGTGCCAGCAGCGTGGGAGGATACCAAGAGACCCAGTACTTC. Translated, it gives CASSVGGYQETQYF.

As to this clone: The germline gene is not matched at one end of the junction; a read error may be the cause. The V and J genes are TRBV27 and TRBJ1-2; 8 bases are shared with TRBD1. Looked up from germline, CDR1 is MNHEY and CDR2 is SMNVEV (reference sequence). The length of the CDR3 is 16 residues. CDR3 DNA: TGTGCTAGCAGCCACGGACAGGGCTCCCTATTCTATGGCTACACCTTC. This codes for CASSHGQGSLFYGYTF.

The gene calls are TRBV7-8 and TRBJ2-1; the D is unclear. The germline CDR1 and CDR2 sequences are SGHVS and FQNEAQ. The CDR3 length is 13 residues. V was cut by 1 base and J by 9 bases, with 10 bases left in between. In nucleotides, the CDR3 is TGTGCCAGCAGCTTAGTTAGTTCAGGTGAGCAGTTCTTC. This codes for CASSLVSSGEQFF.

This chain links TRBV27 with TRBJ1-1, with a weak D call TRBD1 (6 bases). CDR3 length: 13 residues. Germline V CDR1 and CDR2: MNHEY, SMNVEV (reference sequence). The V gene lost 6 bases and the J gene lost 5 bases, with 13 bases spanning the gap. The CDR3 DNA reads TGTGCCAGCAGCCAACAGGGTAGGACTGAAGCTTTCTTT. Protein sequence: CASSQQGRTEAFF.

Note on this clone: One end of the junction fails to match germline, which may point to a read error. The J gene is TRBJ1-6, the V gene TRBV7-7; 9 bases align to TRBD1. This CDR3 spans 13 amino acids. Germline V CDR1 and CDR2: SSHAT, FNYEAQ (reference sequence). In DNA, the CDR3 is TGTGCTAGCAGCCGGGACAGGGATTCACCCCTCCACTTT. This gives the protein CASSRDRDSPLHF.

The count of this clone is one. The genes are TRBV15 and TRBJ2-3, with D possibly matching TRBD1 (5 bases). CDR1 is LNHNV and CDR2 is YYDKDF in the germline V gene (reference sequence). V was clipped by 1 base and J by 3 bases, with 8 bases between them. This CDR3 has 14 residues. CDR3 nucleotide sequence: TGTGCCACCAGCAGAGTACAGGCTACAGATACGCAGTATTTT. Translated: CATSRVQATDTQYF.

This sequence joins TRBV29-1 and TRBJ2-1; tentatively, D is TRBD1 (6 bases). The CDR3 length is 13 residues. Germline-derived CDR1 and CDR2 are SQVTM and ANQGSEA. V was cut by 6 bases and J by 4 bases, with 13 bases left in between. CDR3 loop: CSVKQGQYNEQFF. In DNA, the CDR3 is TGCAGCGTGAAACAAGGACAGTACAATGAGCAGTTCTTC.

The chain combines TRBV10-1 with TRBJ2-1, with D possibly TRBD2 on 5 matching bases. The germline V gene encodes CDR1 WNHNN and CDR2 SYGVQD (reference sequence). This CDR3 contains 14 residues. The V end was cut by 5 bases, the J end by 5 bases, with 13 bases between. CDR3 in DNA: TGCGCCAGCAGTCCAAGGACTGGAAACAATGAGCAGTTCTTC. Translating it yields CASSPRTGNNEQFF.

This chain joins TRBV24-1 and TRBJ2-1, with a possible D match to TRBD1 (5 bases). This CDR3 region has 14 residues. Germline-derived CDR1 and CDR2 are KGHDR and SFDVKD. Trimming pared 10 bases from V and 3 bases from J, leaving 15 bases between. DNA of the CDR3: TGTGCCACTTCGGACACGACATACTACAATGAGCAGTTCTTC. This encodes CATSDTTYYNEQFF.

The V gene is TRBV6-5, the J gene TRBJ1-1; 8 positions match TRBD1. V trimming: 6 bases; J trimming: 4 bases; junction bases outside the gene matches: 7. Germline-derived CDR1 and CDR2 are MNHEY and SVGAGI. The CDR3 spans 14 residues. The CDR3 DNA reads as TGTGCCAGCAGCCCCGGACAGGGCACCACTGAAGCTTTCTTT. This encodes CASSPGQGTTEAFF.

The CDR3 DNA reads TGTGCCAGCTCCATCACAGGGCAGAAGGATGGCTACACCTTC. Translation gives CASSITGQKDGYTF. This chain uses TRBV18 with TRBJ1-2, with a tentative D call TRBD1 (6 bases). The CDR3 has 14 residues. Trimming shortened V by 6 bases and J by 6 bases, and 17 bases separated the two germline ends. CDR1 KGHSH and CDR2 LQKENI come from the germline V gene.

The chain is built from TRBV4-1 and TRBJ1-1; D gene ambiguous. CDR3 length: 14 amino acids. V was cut by 1 base and J by 4 bases, with 10 bases left in between. Germline loops: CDR1 MGHRA, CDR2 YSYEKL. The CDR3 spells CASSQALGFTEAFF. The DNA of the CDR3 is TGCGCCAGCAGCCAAGCCCTCGGGTTCACTGAAGCTTTCTTT.

This chain uses TRBV30 with TRBJ2-3, with D hard to call. The V gene's germline CDR1 is GTSNPN and CDR2 SVGIG (reference sequence). This CDR3 spans 14 amino acids. V was clipped by 0 bases and J by 0 bases, with 7 bases between them. CDR3 in amino acids: CAWSVMRSTDTQYF. CDR3 coding DNA: TGTGCCTGGAGTGTTATGCGGAGCACAGATACGCAGTATTTT. Combining the CDR3 with reference TRBV30 and TRBJ2-3 gives the whole variable domain SQTIHQWPATLVQPVGSPLSLECTVEGTSNPNLYWYRQAAGRGLQLLFYSVGIGQISSEVPQNLSASRPQDRQFILSSKKLLLSDSGFYLCAWSVMRSTDTQYFGPGTRLTVL.

The rearrangement uses TRBV2 and TRBJ1-1; D gene ambiguous. V was shortened by 4 bases and J by 1 base, with 7 bases between the two germline ends. CDR1 is SNHLY and CDR2 is FYNNEI in the germline V gene. The CDR3 is made up of 13 amino acids. The CDR3 DNA reads TGTGCCAGCAGTGTAGAGAAGAACACTGAAGCTTTCTTT. Translating it yields CASSVEKNTEAFF.